This T cell receptor (beta chain) was recovered during a study of T cell repertoires in cytomegalovirus infection. About the study: Signatures in public TCR beta sequences pointed to both CMV infection and matching HLA type.

Study conclusions and caveats: There were carriers of CMV plus the relevant HLA, and cumulative public TCR beta family frequency identified them. Ex vivo responses were dominated by HLA-C-restricted CMV-specific TCR beta clonotypes.

About this clonotype: What it recognizes is unknown.

TCRdb redid the calling of the reads with MiXCR, one entry per CDR3 protein. The repertoire holds nearly 550,000 distinct CDR3 sequences, about 17% seen once, with approximately 24% in the top ten. The sample consisted of CD8+ T cells from PBMCs. This clonotype was obtained from a human donor in good health (CMV status not recorded). Some clones in this sample may be carry-over from other donors' samples.

CDR3 sequence (DNA): TGTGCCAGCAGCCCGGGGACTTCTGACCTCACAGATACGCAGTATTTT. Its translation: CASSPGTSDLTDTQYF. V usage is TRBV5-6 and J usage is TRBJ2-3, with D perhaps TRBD2 (6 bases). The length of the CDR3 is 16 residues. CDR1 and CDR2 (germline): SGHDT, YYEEEE. V was trimmed by 4 bases and J by 2 bases, leaving 17 bases between them. Looking up the rest from reference TRBV5-6 and TRBJ2-3 gives the full variable domain: DAGVTQSPTHLIKTRGQQVTLRCSPKSGHDTVSWYQQALGQGPQFIFQYYEEEERQRGNFPDRFSGHQFPNYSSELNVNALLLGDSALYLCASSPGTSDLTDTQYFGPGTRLTVL.